The 14 T cell receptor beta chains reported below all come from one sample, sequenced in a study of OX40 agonist ivuxolimab in advanced cancers. Method: immunoSEQ multiplex PCR; TCRdb's copy keeps in-frame clones and lacks some. The profile covers 55,000 to 65,000 clones, with approximately 90% appearing a single time and roughly 0.45% taken by the ten largest. The source material was CD4+ or CD8+ T cells sorted from blood, sampled in a trial of the OX40 agonist ivuxolimab. These receptors all come from an adult with an advanced solid tumor such as melanoma, head and neck, liver or kidney cancer.

The genes are TRBV6-1 and TRBJ2-1, with D possibly matching TRBD1 (6 bases). Germline V lookup: CDR1 MNHNS, CDR2 SASEGT. This CDR3 has 16 residues. Trimming stripped 1 base from V and 2 bases from J, with 12 bases between. CDR3 amino acids: CASSEVGAKTYNEQFF. The CDR3, as DNA: TGTGCCAGCAGTGAAGTGGGGGCCAAAACCTACAATGAGCAGTTCTTC.

The V call is TRBV7-7, the J call TRBJ2-1; D may be TRBD2 (6 bases). Looked up from germline, CDR1 is SSHAT and CDR2 is FNYEAQ (reference sequence). The CDR3 sequence is 14 residues long. V was trimmed by 4 bases and J by 10 bases, leaving 17 bases between them. The CDR3 here is CASSSAAGSLEQFF. The CDR3 DNA reads TGTGCCAGCAGCTCCGCGGCCGGGAGTTTGGAGCAGTTCTTC.

The J gene is TRBJ1-1, the V gene TRBV19; the D is unclear. The CDR3 has 14 amino acids. CDR1 is LNHDA, CDR2 SQIVND, per germline (reference sequence). V dropped 1 base and J dropped 1 base, with 7 bases sitting between them. The CDR3 region is CASSIGPGNTEAFF. The CDR3 DNA reads as TGTGCCAGTAGTATAGGGCCAGGGAACACTGAAGCTTTCTTT.

J is TRBJ2-2 and V is TRBV19; D is unresolved. Germline V gene data show CDR1 as LNHDA and CDR2 as SQIVND (reference sequence). This CDR3 contains 11 residues. With 3 bases removed from V and 7 bases from J, the gap between germline ends came to 3 bases. The DNA of the CDR3 is TGTGCCAGTAGTATGGGCGGGGAGCTGTTTTTT. Its translation is CASSMGGELFF.

J is TRBJ2-7 and V is TRBV4-1; D call uncertain. The germline CDR1 and CDR2 sequences are MGHRA and YSYEKL. Trimming took 0 bases from V and 2 from J, leaving 8 bases between them. The CDR3 extends over 14 amino acids. The CDR3 protein is CASSQDVSTYEQYF. The CDR3 DNA sequence: TGCGCCAGCAGCCAAGATGTCAGCACCTACGAGCAGTACTTC.

V gene TRBV19 combines with J gene TRBJ2-7; 8 nucleotides match TRBD2. The CDR3 spans 15 residues. Germline CDR1 is LNHDA and CDR2 is SQIVND (reference sequence). After removal of 6 bases from V and 2 bases from J, the junction contained 9 bases not matched to a gene. DNA of the CDR3: TGTGCCAGTAGCCCCCAGGTAGCGGGAACCTACGAGCAGTACTTC. This codes for CASSPQVAGTYEQYF.

The chain recombines TRBV2 with TRBJ2-5; a weak D match, TRBD2 (5 bases). The CDR3 loop spans 13 amino acids. Trimming shortened V by 6 bases and J by 7 bases, and 15 bases separated the two germline ends. CDR1 is SNHLY, CDR2 FYNNEI, per germline. CDR3 coding DNA: TGTGCCAGCAGCGAAAGCGGACTCGGGACCCAGTACTTC. Encoded protein: CASSESGLGTQYF.

The chain links TRBV19 to TRBJ1-1, with 7 bases lining up with TRBD1. The germline V gene encodes CDR1 LNHDA and CDR2 SQIVND (reference sequence). The CDR3 runs to 15 residues. V lost 5 bases, J lost 1 base, and 7 bases stayed unmatched. CDR3 DNA sequence: TGTGCCAGTAGTTTAACAGGGGCTGGGAACACTGAAGCTTTCTTT. Amino acid sequence: CASSLTGAGNTEAFF.

V is TRBV19 and J is TRBJ1-1; a weak D match, TRBD1 (6 bases). CDR3 length equals 15 residues. Trimming removed 3 bases from V and 1 base from J, with 12 bases in between. The germline gives CDR1 LNHDA, CDR2 SQIVND (reference sequence). The CDR3 coding sequence is TGTGCCAGTAGTATGATCGACAGGCCGAACACTGAAGCTTTCTTT. Its protein is CASSMIDRPNTEAFF.

As concerns this clone: The sample has other DNA sequences that encode this CDR3 too. This sequence joins TRBV5-1 and TRBJ2-2; D remains ambiguous. Trimming pared 0 bases from V and 1 base from J, leaving 4 bases between. This CDR3 contains 14 residues. Germline V gene lookup returns CDR1 SGHRS and CDR2 YFSETQ. This CDR3 reads CASSLVGNTGELFF. The CDR3 nucleotides read TGCGCCAGCAGCTTGGTGGGGAACACCGGGGAGCTGTTTTTT.

The chain recombines TRBV5-6 with TRBJ1-2; D perhaps matches TRBD1 (6 bases). The V and J ends lost 0 bases and 0 bases respectively, with 12 bases between them. The length of the CDR3 is 16 residues. The germline V gene has CDR1 SGHDT and CDR2 YYEEEE. The CDR3 coding sequence is TGTGCCAGCAGCTTGGCCACGGGGGCCACTAACTATGGCTACACCTTC. Amino acids: CASSLATGATNYGYTF.

V gene TRBV5-6 combines with J gene TRBJ1-5, with 7 positions matching TRBD1. CDR1 is SGHDT and CDR2 is YYEEEE in the germline V gene. The trim removed 3 bases at V and 2 bases at J, leaving 5 bases unmatched. The CDR3 is 15 residues long. CDR3 in amino acids: CASSSKGTGNQPQHF. The CDR3 nucleotides are TGTGCCAGCAGCTCTAAGGGGACAGGCAATCAGCCCCAGCATTTT.

The CDR3, as DNA: TGCGCCAGCAGCTTGGATCCAGGGGGGAGATCCGGGGAGCTGTTTTTT. It yields the protein CASSLDPGGRSGELFF. The chain uses TRBV5-1 and TRBJ2-2; tentatively, D is TRBD1 (7 bases). CDR3 size: 16 residues. Per the germline V gene, CDR1 is SGHRS and CDR2 is YFSETQ. The V end was cut by 0 bases, the J end by 6 bases, with 15 bases between.

This clone has just one count. The J gene is TRBJ2-2, the V gene TRBV7-8; 9 positions match TRBD2. V lost 0 bases to trimming and J lost 1 base; unmatched junction nucleotides: 3. The CDR3 covers 17 residues. Per the germline V gene, CDR1 is SGHVS and CDR2 is FQNEAQ. DNA for the CDR3: TGTGCCAGCAGCTTAGCCAAGACTAGCGGGAACACCGGGGAGCTGTTTTTT. Residues: CASSLAKTSGNTGELFF.